Given below is one T cell receptor beta chain in context. V was pared by 3 bases and J by 2 bases, with 3 bases of the junction left unmatched. This CDR3 has 15 amino acids. Germline-derived CDR1 and CDR2 are MGHRA and YSYEKL. The sample is drawn from a study of T cell responses to AZD1222 COVID-19 vaccine. Measured with immunoSEQ multiplex PCR; TCRdb has only the in-frame clones, and not every one. The sample lists under 200,000 clones, approximately 91% occurring once. The J gene is TRBJ1-5, the V gene TRBV4-1, with 8 bases fitting TRBD1. The sample consisted of peripheral blood, taken on day 0 of AZD1222 vaccination. This clonotype originated in an adult in good health. The CDR3 region is CASSHPGQGNQPQHF. The CDR3 DNA is TGCGCCAGCAGCCACCCGGGACAGGGCAATCAGCCCCAGCATTTT.